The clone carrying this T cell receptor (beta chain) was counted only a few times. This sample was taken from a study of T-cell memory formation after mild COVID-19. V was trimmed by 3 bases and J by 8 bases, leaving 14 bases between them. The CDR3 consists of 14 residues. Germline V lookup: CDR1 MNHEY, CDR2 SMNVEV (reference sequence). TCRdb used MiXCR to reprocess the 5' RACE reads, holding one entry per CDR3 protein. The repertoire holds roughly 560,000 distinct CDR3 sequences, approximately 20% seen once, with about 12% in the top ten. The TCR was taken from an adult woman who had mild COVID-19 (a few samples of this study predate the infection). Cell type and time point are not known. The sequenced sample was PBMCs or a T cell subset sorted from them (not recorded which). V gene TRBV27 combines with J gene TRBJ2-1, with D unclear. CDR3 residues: CASSLVSGIYEQFF. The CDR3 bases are TGTGCCAGCAGTTTGGTGTCTGGCATATATGAGCAGTTCTTC.